The clone carrying this TCR beta chain occurred once. Its target is not known. The sample is drawn from a study of OX40 agonist ivuxolimab in advanced cancers. Study details: Patients enrolled in dose escalation were diagnosed with hepatocellular carcinoma, melanoma, renal cell or head and neck cancer. Previous treatment with anti-PD-1, anti-PD-L1 or anti-CTLA-4 therapy was allowed; more than 35% had received some.

General study points: In the expanded peripheral T cells, antigen specificity was never determined. Normalized T-cell clonal expansion was also low in some nonresponders.

Germline values: CDR1 SQVTM, CDR2 ANQGSEA. V lost 2 bases to trimming and J lost 0 bases, with 21 bases between them. The CDR3 extends over 18 amino acids. Data came from immunoSEQ multiplex PCR; TCRdb stores just in-frame clones and leaves some out. Among about 26,000 clones listed, 88% were seen once. V usage is TRBV29-1 and J usage is TRBJ2-3; D may be TRBD2 (6 bases). The specimen was CD4+ or CD8+ T cells sorted from blood, collected in a trial of the OX40 agonist ivuxolimab. The receptor was derived from an adult with an advanced solid tumor such as melanoma, head and neck, liver or kidney cancer. CDR3 sequence: CSVEKWFGGTTSTDTQYF. CDR3 sequence (DNA): TGCAGCGTTGAAAAGTGGTTTGGGGGGACGACTAGCACAGATACGCAGTATTTT.